The next 14 T cell receptor beta chains were all read from a single sample in a study of T-cell reconstitution after alpha-beta-depleted transplantation in children. A library of TCRbeta sequences, prepared with unique molecular identifiers, was generated. From the PCR reads, TCRdb called clonotypes with MiXCR, one entry per CDR3 protein. The data hold 100,000 to 150,000 distinct CDR3 sequences, with 23% observed a single time. The sequencing used PBMCs, mostly from graft donor cells, collected 180 days after TCRalphabeta/CD19-depleted stem cell transplant. The receptors come from a male patient under 10 years old who had a stem cell transplant for chronic granulomatous disease, so the T cells may come from the graft donor.

The chain joins TRBV9 to TRBJ2-7, with 9 bases fitting TRBD2. Germline loops: CDR1 SGDLS, CDR2 YYNGEE. Trimming took 3 bases from V and 7 from J; bases not matched to a gene: 11. The CDR3 loop spans 15 amino acids. The DNA for the CDR3 is TGTGCCAGCAGCGCCCGACTAGCGGAGCGGCGAGAGCAGTACTTC. The encoded protein is CASSARLAERREQYF.

The V gene is TRBV12-3 or TRBV12-4, the J gene TRBJ2-1; TRBD2 matches 7 bases. CDR3 size: 16 residues. V was pared by 6 bases and J by 8 bases, with 16 bases of the junction left unmatched. This chain's CDR3 is CASSHQQAGVIHEQFF. The CDR3 DNA is TGTGCCAGCAGCCACCAACAGGCGGGAGTTATACATGAGCAGTTCTTC.

The CDR3: CASSPTDRLAKNIQYF. The CDR3 nucleotides read TGTGCCAGCAGTCCGACGGATAGACTAGCCAAAAACATTCAGTACTTC. The chain uses TRBV28 and TRBJ2-4; D is unclear. V dropped 5 bases and J dropped 0 bases, with 14 bases sitting between them. Germline loops: CDR1 MDHEN, CDR2 SYDVKM. The CDR3 runs to 16 residues.

The V call is TRBV11-2, the J call TRBJ2-6; TRBD1 might be the D (5 bases). V lost 3 bases and J lost 4, with 19 bases in between. The CDR3 is made up of 18 amino acids. Germline V gene data show CDR1 as SGHAT and CDR2 as FQNNGV. DNA of the CDR3: TGTGCCAGCAGCTTCGACAGCTTCTGGGCCGCGGGGGCCAACGTCCTGACTTTC. Amino acids: CASSFDSFWAAGANVLTF.

In this sample, this clonotype turned up a few times. The rearrangement joins TRBV20-1 to TRBJ2-7; 10 bases line up with TRBD1. The CDR3 length is 17 residues. Losses at the gene ends were 1 base for V and 3 bases for J; bases not matched to a gene: 12. From germline, CDR1 is DFQATT and CDR2 SNEGSKA (reference sequence). CDR3 DNA sequence: TGCAGTGCTAGAGTTGCCCCGCGGGACAGGGGCTTCTACGAGCAGTACTTC. Its translation is CSARVAPRDRGFYEQYF.

The V call is TRBV29-1, the J call TRBJ1-5, with no clear D. Deletions cut 4 bases from V and 5 bases from J, with 6 bases between. The CDR3 covers 11 residues. Germline V gene sequence: CDR1 SQVTM, CDR2 ANQGSEA. The CDR3 loop reads CSVGPDQPQHF. The CDR3 coding sequence is TGCAGCGTTGGCCCCGATCAGCCCCAGCATTTT.

This clonotype occurred a few times. The CDR3 region is CSARRGGRVNTGELFF. Here the CDR3 DNA reads TGCAGTGCTAGAAGGGGCGGGAGGGTGAACACCGGGGAGCTGTTTTTT. The chain employs TRBV20-1 and TRBJ2-2; TRBD2 matches at 9 bases. Germline loops: CDR1 DFQATT, CDR2 SNEGSKA (reference sequence). V was clipped by 2 bases and J by 1 base; unmatched bases: 5. The CDR3 is 16 amino acids.

The chain recombines TRBV4-3 with TRBJ1-5; D call uncertain. Germline assignment: CDR1 LGHNA and CDR2 YSLEER. Trimming left V 4 bases short and J 5 bases short, with 9 bases between. This CDR3 comprises 13 residues. CDR3 in DNA: TGCGCCAGCAGCCTAGGACGGGATCAGCCCCAGCATTTT. Translation: CASSLGRDQPQHF.

The chain joins TRBV5-1 to TRBJ2-1; 11 nucleotides match TRBD2. The germline CDR1 and CDR2 sequences are SGHRS and YFSETQ. Unmatched junction bases numbered 6, after V lost 2 bases and J lost 8 bases. This CDR3 region has 15 residues. The CDR3: CASSLTSGSTDEQFF. CDR3 coding DNA: TGCGCCAGCAGCTTAACTAGCGGGAGTACGGATGAGCAGTTCTTC.

V gene TRBV5-1 combines with J gene TRBJ1-1, with D possibly matching TRBD1 (5 bases). This CDR3 region has 16 residues. The V gene lost 1 base and the J gene lost 1 base, with 14 bases spanning the gap. CDR1 is SGHRS and CDR2 is YFSETQ in the germline V gene. The DNA for the CDR3 is TGCGCCAGCAGCTTGTTATGGACATTCCCGAACACTGAAGCTTTCTTT. Translated: CASSLLWTFPNTEAFF.

This chain connects TRBV7-9 to TRBJ2-7; 8 nucleotides match TRBD1. The CDR3 spans 13 residues. The V gene end was trimmed by 8 bases and the J gene end by 3 bases; junction bases not matched to a gene: 6. The germline V gene has CDR1 SEHNR and CDR2 FQNEAQ (reference sequence). The CDR3 spells CASGGQGGYEQYF. Written as DNA, the CDR3 is TGTGCCAGCGGAGGACAGGGAGGCTACGAGCAGTACTTC.

This chain joins TRBV7-2 and TRBJ2-7, with D possibly matching TRBD1 (6 bases). Trimming took off 4 bases at V and 3 bases at J, with 13 bases between the two ends. Germline V gene data show CDR1 as SGHTA and CDR2 as FQGNSA. The CDR3 spans 14 residues. CDR3 nucleotides: TGTGCCAGCAGCTCTTCCGGGACATACTACGAGCAGTACTTC. Amino acids: CASSSSGTYYEQYF.

This clonotype showed up just a few times. The V call is TRBV7-9, the J call TRBJ2-1; D not resolved. The CDR3 spans 17 residues. Trimming stripped 8 bases from V and 0 bases from J, with 20 bases between. Germline V gives CDR1 SEHNR, CDR2 FQNEAQ (reference sequence). For the CDR3, the DNA is TGTGCCAGCTCCAAAGGGTTGGCTTCGGGCTCCTACAATGAGCAGTTCTTC. It yields the protein CASSKGLASGSYNEQFF.

This clonotype was seen only a few times. This sequence may be a read error, since a much larger clone differs from it by one base. The chain is built from TRBV27 and TRBJ2-2; D is unresolved. Trimming took off 1 base at V and 4 bases at J, with 4 bases between the two ends. The CDR3 consists of 13 residues. Germline CDR1 MNHEY, CDR2 SMNVEV (reference sequence). The CDR3 spells CASSLFGTGELFF. CDR3 sequence (DNA): TGTGCCAGCAGTTTATTTGGCACCGGGGAGCTGTTTTTT.